The rows below give T cell receptor beta chains drawn from one sample of a study of blood T cell repertoires in COVID-19. Produced via immunoSEQ multiplex PCR; TCRdb's table is partial and in-frame only. The sample yields tens of thousands of clones, about 88% seen once. Sequenced input: peripheral blood. Receptor source: a man between 65 and 85 years old with active or convalescent COVID-19. The conserved cysteine and the conserved F or W are not part of the CDR3 here. The order of the fields is J gene, V gene, CDR3 protein.

j_gene: TRBJ1-5
v_gene: TRBV6-1
CDR3aa: ASSEGGARRQNQPQH

j_gene: TRBJ1-1
v_gene: TRBV19
CDR3aa: ASSIGPGTNTEAF

j_gene: TRBJ1-1
v_gene: TRBV9
CDR3aa: ASSVVPTGTNTEAF

j_gene: TRBJ1-2
v_gene: TRBV11-2
CDR3aa: ASSLDREGVGYT

j_gene: TRBJ2-5
v_gene: TRBV27
CDR3aa: ASSLRRVETQY

j_gene: TRBJ2-2
v_gene: TRBV6-2/TRBV6-3
CDR3aa: ASSHPGLGDTGELF

j_gene: TRBJ2-5
v_gene: TRBV15
CDR3aa: ATSRAPGLQETQY

j_gene: TRBJ1-1
v_gene: TRBV7-2
CDR3aa: ASSVQGGTEAF

j_gene: TRBJ1-3
v_gene: TRBV5-5
CDR3aa: ASSLLPYGSGGNTIY

j_gene: TRBJ1-1
v_gene: TRBV7-3
CDR3aa: ASSFQGNTEAF

j_gene: TRBJ2-5
v_gene: TRBV15
CDR3aa: ATSRDKGAQETQY

j_gene: TRBJ2-5
v_gene: TRBV11-2
CDR3aa: ASSPRDTPY

j_gene: TRBJ1-5
v_gene: TRBV15
CDR3aa: ATSAQGYSNQPQH

j_gene: TRBJ1-1
v_gene: TRBV29-1
CDR3aa: SDREGTEAF

j_gene: TRBJ1-1
v_gene: TRBV19
CDR3aa: ASRGILQGDLLNTEAF

j_gene: TRBJ1-1
v_gene: TRBV24-1
CDR3aa: ATSDRTAKNTEAF

j_gene: TRBJ1-2
v_gene: TRBV18
CDR3aa: ASSRAGTTINYGYT

j_gene: TRBJ1-2
v_gene: TRBV7-3
CDR3aa: ASSLSANYGYT

j_gene: TRBJ1-1
v_gene: TRBV6-6
CDR3aa: ASSGQMNTEAF

j_gene: TRBJ2-1
v_gene: TRBV24-1
CDR3aa: ATSDFRTSGVGYNEQF

j_gene: TRBJ2-2
v_gene: TRBV24-1
CDR3aa: ATSDPRGGAGELF

j_gene: TRBJ1-6
v_gene: TRBV10-2
CDR3aa: ASRADISNSPLH

j_gene: TRBJ1-2
v_gene: TRBV20-1
CDR3aa: SASHPYRGGYGYT

j_gene: TRBJ1-2
v_gene: TRBV13
CDR3aa: ASSRGRGMQYGYT

j_gene: TRBJ2-7
v_gene: TRBV27
CDR3aa: ASSPGLGDYEQY

j_gene: TRBJ2-2
v_gene: TRBV13
CDR3aa: ASSLVSGTGELF

j_gene: TRBJ2-3
v_gene: TRBV19
CDR3aa: ASSSLDSLADTQY

j_gene: TRBJ2-2
v_gene: TRBV7-3
CDR3aa: ASGRAGELF

j_gene: TRBJ1-2
v_gene: TRBV5-4
CDR3aa: ASSYRDDYGYT

j_gene: TRBJ2-3
v_gene: TRBV3-1/TRBV3-2
CDR3aa: ASSHILAGGTDTQY

j_gene: TRBJ1-6
v_gene: TRBV4-2
CDR3aa: ASSQDDSSYNSPLH

j_gene: TRBJ1-1
v_gene: TRBV9
CDR3aa: ASSVTLNTEAF

j_gene: TRBJ1-1
v_gene: TRBV28
CDR3aa: ASGLNTEAF

j_gene: TRBJ1-5
v_gene: TRBV2
CDR3aa: ASSLDSGAQPQH

j_gene: TRBJ2-7
v_gene: TRBV2
CDR3aa: ASSVDPGSYEQY

j_gene: TRBJ1-1
v_gene: TRBV6-5
CDR3aa: ASSSPGNSDTEAF

j_gene: TRBJ2-7
v_gene: TRBV18
CDR3aa: ASSSTTSVLTYEQY

j_gene: TRBJ1-5
v_gene: TRBV4-1
CDR3aa: ASSQDRGFYSNQPQH

j_gene: TRBJ2-1
v_gene: TRBV5-1
CDR3aa: ASSSTGGSYNEQF

j_gene: TRBJ1-5
v_gene: TRBV19
CDR3aa: ASSIYDGDNQPQH

j_gene: TRBJ2-3
v_gene: TRBV28
CDR3aa: ASIARGAEDTQY

j_gene: TRBJ2-7
v_gene: TRBV24-1
CDR3aa: ATSERDRGYEQY